Detailed here is one TCR beta chain. The source of the sample is a study of technical replicates of blood from a handful of donors. The method was immunoSEQ multiplex PCR; TCRdb's version includes in-frame clones alone and lacks a portion of them. The sample holds tens of thousands of clones, over 95% seen once. Per the germline V gene, CDR1 is SEHNR and CDR2 is FQNEAQ (reference sequence). CDR3 length equals 19 residues. Unmatched junction bases numbered 19, after V lost 4 bases and J lost 2 bases. This TCR was recovered from a human donor in good health. Sequenced: T cells isolated from PBMCs. V usage is TRBV7-9 and J usage is TRBJ1-2; 7 nucleotides agree with TRBD1. The CDR3 DNA sequence: TGTGCCAGCAGCTCAAACCGGGACAGACCCCAGATTTTAAACTATGGCTACACCTTC. Its protein is CASSSNRDRPQILNYGYTF.